This entry describes one TCR beta chain. Antigen: not known. Germline V CDR1 and CDR2: MNHNS, SASEGT. With V trimmed by 6 bases and J by 8 bases, 13 bases remained unmatched. This CDR3 spans 15 amino acids. The entry originates in a study of cytomegalovirus exposure and HLA in healthy donors. Study results and caveats: Most TCR sequences were seen very rarely across donors, but some public TCRs occurred in many. Certain indistinguishable V segments, among them TRBV6-2 and TRBV6-3, were excluded. A likely sequencing artifact accounted for one observed cluster of highly shared sequence variants.

The PCR made use of 60 Vbeta and 13 Jbeta primers. Source study methods: Among the unique TCR beta chains that a later analysis counted, some 73 million in all, roughly 10 million were shared. This table comes from immunoSEQ multiplex PCR, and its TCRdb copy is limited to in-frame clones, with some not included. V and J calls and clone size are given by that table; D and trimming were obtained from the DNA. This table holds approximately 76,000 clones, around 70% found once. The chain employs TRBV6-1 and TRBJ1-2, with TRBD1 matching 9 bases. Sequenced: PBMCs. The source is a woman between 40 and 55 years old in good health and CMV-seropositive. The CDR3 nucleotides are TGTGCCAGCAGAGGGACAGGGAGGCAATACGGCGGCTACACCTTC. It specifies CASRGTGRQYGGYTF.